The 19 T cell receptor beta chains below all came from one sample that was sequenced in a study of blood T cell repertoires in COVID-19. Sequenced by immunoSEQ multiplex PCR; TCRdb stores in-frame clones only, minus some. The sample lists over 75,000 clones, around 79% seen once, with approximately 15% in the top ten. The material sequenced was peripheral blood. The receptor set was obtained from a human donor in a cohort sampled during active COVID-19.

V and J are TRBV27 and TRBJ2-3; 9 positions agree with TRBD2. Germline CDR1 and CDR2: MNHEY and SMNVEV (reference sequence). This CDR3 is built from 17 residues. The J segment lost 5 bases and the V segment lost 6 bases, leaving 15 bases of the junction unmatched. The CDR3 coding sequence is TGTGCCAGCAGCCCCCCATTCCGCGGGAGGGGCGTAGATACGCAGTATTTT. Encoded protein: CASSPPFRGRGVDTQYF.

V and J are TRBV4-1 and TRBJ2-1, with D possibly TRBD1 on 5 matching bases. Looked up from germline, CDR1 is MGHRA and CDR2 is YSYEKL. CDR3 length: 15 amino acids. Trimming took 4 bases from V and 0 from J, leaving 10 bases between them. CDR3 loop: CASSPTASSYNEQFF. In nucleotides, the CDR3 is TGCGCCAGCAGCCCGACAGCGAGCTCCTACAATGAGCAGTTCTTC.

The chain uses TRBV4-1 and TRBJ2-1, with TRBD2 identical over 12 bases. The CDR3 extends over 16 amino acids. The germline V gene has CDR1 MGHRA and CDR2 YSYEKL. V gave up 5 bases and J gave up 9 bases; unmatched junction bases: 11. The CDR3 here is CASSSTSGGTLGEQFF. The CDR3 DNA reads TGCGCCAGCAGCTCAACTAGCGGGGGGACTTTGGGTGAGCAGTTCTTC.

This clone was found once. The rearrangement uses TRBV28 and TRBJ2-5, with D perhaps matching TRBD2 (5 bases). This CDR3 comprises 12 residues. With 7 bases removed from V and 5 bases from J, the gap between germline ends came to 11 bases. CDR1 and CDR2 (germline): MDHEN, SYDVKM. This CDR3 is CASKRVEETQYF. As DNA, the CDR3 is TGTGCCAGCAAGAGGGTCGAGGAGACCCAGTACTTC.

This sequence joins TRBV6-4 and TRBJ1-4; D is ambiguous. The CDR3 has 18 amino acids. CDR1 and CDR2 from the germline V gene are MRHNA and SNTAGT. V was trimmed by 8 bases and J by 3 bases, leaving 25 bases between them. The CDR3 loop reads CASSTRLRGGIANEKLFF. The CDR3 coding sequence is TGTGCCAGCTCCACTCGATTGCGGGGAGGCATAGCTAATGAAAAACTGTTTTTT.

This clone was recorded only once. This chain uses TRBV19 with TRBJ2-4, with TRBD1 matching over 11 bases. CDR3 size: 17 residues. J lost 0 bases, V lost 4 bases, and 5 bases had no gene match. Germline V CDR1 and CDR2: LNHDA, SQIVND (reference sequence). CDR3 coding DNA: TGTGCCAGTAGTAGAGGACAGGGGGCACTAGCCAAAAACATTCAGTACTTC. Translation gives CASSRGQGALAKNIQYF. Based on the CDR3 plus reference TRBV19 and TRBJ2-4, the full variable domain is DGGITQSPKYLFRKEGQNVTLSCEQNLNHDAMYWYRQDPGQGLRLIYYSQIVNDFQKGDIAEGYSVSREKKESFPLTVTSAQKNPTAFYLCASSRGQGALAKNIQYFGAGTRLSVL.

The CDR3 bases are TGTGCCAGCAGTTACTCGGGACAGGGCTTGTTCGAGCAGTACGTC. It encodes CASSYSGQGLFEQYV. This chain links TRBV6-2 or TRBV6-3 with TRBJ2-7; 9 positions match TRBD1. V was clipped by 0 bases and J by 6 bases; unmatched bases: 6. The CDR3 is 15 amino acids. Germline lookup yields CDR1 MNHEY and CDR2 SVGEGT.

The genes are TRBV27 and TRBJ1-3; no firm D call. Germline V gene lookup returns CDR1 MNHEY and CDR2 SMNVEV (reference sequence). The V and J ends lost 5 bases and 0 bases respectively, with 11 bases between them. The CDR3 spans 15 residues. CDR3 in amino acids: CASSLSPDSGNTIYF. The CDR3 bases are TGTGCCAGCAGTCTCAGTCCCGACTCTGGAAACACCATATATTTT.

This chain links TRBV2 with TRBJ2-7, with D possibly matching TRBD1 (5 bases). Per the germline V gene, CDR1 is SNHLY and CDR2 is FYNNEI. The CDR3 totals 15 residues. Trimming removed 3 bases from V and 1 base from J, with 13 bases in between. As DNA, the CDR3 is TGTGCCAGCAGTGAGACAGTTCCTTCATCCTACGAGCAGTACTTC. This encodes CASSETVPSSYEQYF.

A few counts support this clone. The gene calls are TRBV24-1 and TRBJ2-3; D might be TRBD2 (6 bases). Trimming pared 5 bases from V and 2 bases from J, leaving 16 bases between. Germline lookup yields CDR1 KGHDR and CDR2 SFDVKD. CDR3 size: 16 residues. CDR3 region: CATSGLGDSDTDTQYF. CDR3 sequence (DNA): TGTGCCACCAGTGGGTTAGGGGACTCCGACACAGATACGCAGTATTTT.

This rearrangement joins TRBV3-1 (or the pseudogene TRBV3-2) to TRBJ2-1, with 9 nucleotides matching TRBD1. Germline trimming cut 5 bases from V and 13 bases from J; bases unmatched to any gene: 15. Germline assignment: CDR1 LGHDT and CDR2 YNNKEL (reference sequence). The CDR3 is 15 amino acids. The CDR3 is CASSGGRGQGIRQFF. CDR3 coding DNA: TGTGCCAGCAGCGGGGGGAGGGGACAGGGTATTAGACAGTTCTTC.

V usage is TRBV3-1 (or the pseudogene TRBV3-2) and J usage is TRBJ1-5; 10 bases map to TRBD1. This CDR3 is 17 amino acids long. J gave up 3 bases and V 4 bases, and 9 bases lay outside the gene matches. Germline V gives CDR1 LGHDT, CDR2 YNNKEL (reference sequence). The CDR3 region is CASSPHPTGGHNQPQHF. For the CDR3, the DNA is TGTGCCAGCAGCCCCCACCCGACAGGGGGCCACAATCAGCCCCAGCATTTT.

This clone has only one observation. The V and J genes are TRBV7-2 and TRBJ2-7; D possibly corresponds to TRBD1 (5 bases). CDR3 length equals 15 residues. V was cut by 0 bases and J by 6 bases, with 15 bases left in between. CDR1 and CDR2 from the germline V gene are SGHTA and FQGNSA. CDR3 sequence (DNA): TGTGCCAGCAGCTTAGCAGGGGCCCCAGCCCGCGAGCAGTACTTC. Translating it yields CASSLAGAPAREQYF.

CDR3 protein: CASSLWPTDTQYF. DNA for the CDR3: TGTGCCAGCAGTTTATGGCCTACAGATACGCAGTATTTT. The chain has TRBV27 and TRBJ2-3; D remains ambiguous. Germline CDR1 reads MNHEY; CDR2 reads SMNVEV (reference sequence). CDR3 size: 13 residues. The V gene lost 1 base and the J gene lost 3 bases, with 5 bases spanning the gap.

V gene TRBV10-3 combines with J gene TRBJ1-1, with D tentatively TRBD1 (6 bases). Germline CDR1 reads ENHRY; CDR2 reads SYGVKD. V was shortened by 3 bases and J by 5 bases, with 13 bases between the two germline ends. The CDR3 is 14 residues long. The CDR3 sequence: CAISEQGEGTEAFF. The DNA of the CDR3 is TGTGCCATCAGTGAACAGGGAGAAGGGACTGAAGCTTTCTTT.

There are a few counts of this clone. V usage is TRBV7-9 and J usage is TRBJ2-2, with D tentatively TRBD2 (5 bases). The CDR3 runs 14 residues. V lost 10 bases to trimming and J lost 3 bases, with 15 bases between them. Germline CDR1 reads SEHNR; CDR2 reads FQNEAQ (reference sequence). The CDR3 DNA follows: TGTGCCACCAACCCGGGAACGGACACCGGGGAGCTGTTTTTT. Translation: CATNPGTDTGELFF. Variable domain in full (rest from reference TRBV7-9 and TRBJ2-2): DTGVSQNPRHKITKRGQNVTFRCDPISEHNRLYWYRQTLGQGPEFLTYFQNEAQLEKSRLLSDRFSAERPKGSFSTLEIQRTEQGDSAMYLCATNPGTDTGELFFGEGSRLTVL.

This clone appeared once. The CDR3: CASSPPDRGREKLFF. The CDR3, as DNA: TGTGCCAGCAGCCCCCCGGACAGGGGCCGGGAAAAACTGTTTTTT. The chain combines TRBV7-9 with TRBJ1-4; 9 bases agree with TRBD1. Germline-derived CDR1 and CDR2 are SEHNR and FQNEAQ (reference sequence). CDR3 size: 15 residues. Unmatched junction bases numbered 9, after V lost 5 bases and J lost 8 bases.

In its sample, this clone was seen a few times. The chain links TRBV30 to TRBJ2-1; D call uncertain. This CDR3 region has 12 residues. V lost 4 bases to trimming and J lost 2 bases, with 6 bases between them. The germline V gene has CDR1 GTSNPN and CDR2 SVGIG (reference sequence). The CDR3 here is CAWNEAYNEQFF. The CDR3, as DNA: TGTGCCTGGAATGAGGCCTACAATGAGCAGTTCTTC.

The CDR3 bases are TGTGCCAGTAGTACAGGGGCCGGGGGGCAGTCTACTGAAGCTTTCTTT. Translating gives CASSTGAGGQSTEAFF. This chain uses TRBV19 with TRBJ1-1; a possible D gene is TRBD1 (6 bases). CDR1 and CDR2 from the germline V gene are LNHDA and SQIVND (reference sequence). The CDR3 is made up of 16 amino acids. The V end was cut by 4 bases, the J end by 5 bases, with 20 bases between.